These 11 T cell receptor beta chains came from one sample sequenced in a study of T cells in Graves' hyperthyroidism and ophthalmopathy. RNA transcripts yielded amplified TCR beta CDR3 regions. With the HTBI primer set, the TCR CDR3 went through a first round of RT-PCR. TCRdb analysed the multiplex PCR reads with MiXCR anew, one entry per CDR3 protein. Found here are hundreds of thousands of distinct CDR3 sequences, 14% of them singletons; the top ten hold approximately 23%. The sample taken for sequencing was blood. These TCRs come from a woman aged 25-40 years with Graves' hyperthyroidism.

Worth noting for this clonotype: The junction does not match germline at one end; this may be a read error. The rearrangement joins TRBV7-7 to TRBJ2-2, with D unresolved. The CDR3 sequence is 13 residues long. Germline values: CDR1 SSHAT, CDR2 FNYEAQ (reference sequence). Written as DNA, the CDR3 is TGTGCTAGCAGCTCCCGCTGGACCGGGGAGCTGTTTTTT. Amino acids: CASSSRWTGELFF.

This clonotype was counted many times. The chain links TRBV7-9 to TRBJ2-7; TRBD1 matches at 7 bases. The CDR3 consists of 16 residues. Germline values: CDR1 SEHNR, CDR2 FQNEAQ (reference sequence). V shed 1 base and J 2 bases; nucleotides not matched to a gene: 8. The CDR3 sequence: CASSLGYGGQTYEQYF. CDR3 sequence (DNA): TGTGCCAGCAGCTTAGGGTATGGGGGACAGACCTACGAGCAGTACTTC.

In DNA, the CDR3 is TGTGCCACCAGCACGGGACAGGGGGCGTACAATGAGCAGTTCTTC. Translating gives CATSTGQGAYNEQFF. The V gene is TRBV15, the J gene TRBJ2-1, with 12 bases that match TRBD1. Germline V gene sequence: CDR1 LNHNV, CDR2 YYDKDF (reference sequence). V gave up 4 bases and J gave up 4 bases; unmatched junction bases: 2. The CDR3 is made up of 15 amino acids.

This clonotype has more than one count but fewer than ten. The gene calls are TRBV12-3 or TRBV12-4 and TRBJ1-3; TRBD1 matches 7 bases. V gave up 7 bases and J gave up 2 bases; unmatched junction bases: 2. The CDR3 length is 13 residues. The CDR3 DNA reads TGTGCCAGCAAAAGGGGGCCTGGAAACACCATATATTTT. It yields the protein CASKRGPGNTIYF.

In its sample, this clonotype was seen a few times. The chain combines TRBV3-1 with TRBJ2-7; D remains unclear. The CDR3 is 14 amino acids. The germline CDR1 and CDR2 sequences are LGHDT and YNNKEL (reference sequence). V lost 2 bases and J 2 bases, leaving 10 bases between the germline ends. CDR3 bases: TGTGCCAGCAGCCAATCTGTGGTCCCCTACGAGCAGTACTTC. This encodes CASSQSVVPYEQYF.

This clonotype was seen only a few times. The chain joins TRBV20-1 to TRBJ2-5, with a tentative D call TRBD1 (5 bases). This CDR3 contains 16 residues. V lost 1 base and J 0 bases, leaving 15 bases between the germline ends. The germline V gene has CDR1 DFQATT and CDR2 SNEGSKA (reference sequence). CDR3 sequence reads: CSARAWQGQDQETQYF. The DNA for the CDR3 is TGCAGTGCTAGAGCATGGCAGGGTCAGGACCAAGAGACCCAGTACTTC.

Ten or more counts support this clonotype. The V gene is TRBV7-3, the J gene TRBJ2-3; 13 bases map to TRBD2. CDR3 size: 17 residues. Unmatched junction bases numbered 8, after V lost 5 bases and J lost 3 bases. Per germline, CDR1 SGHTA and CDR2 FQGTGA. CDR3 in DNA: TGTGCCAGCAGCCGACTAGCGGGAGGCCGGGGGACAGATACGCAGTATTTT. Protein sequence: CASSRLAGGRGTDTQYF.

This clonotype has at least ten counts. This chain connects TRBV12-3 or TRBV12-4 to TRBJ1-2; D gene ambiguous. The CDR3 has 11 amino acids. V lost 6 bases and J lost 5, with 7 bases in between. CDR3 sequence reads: CASRDAYGYTF. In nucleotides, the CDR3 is TGTGCCAGCAGGGATGCGTATGGCTACACCTTC.

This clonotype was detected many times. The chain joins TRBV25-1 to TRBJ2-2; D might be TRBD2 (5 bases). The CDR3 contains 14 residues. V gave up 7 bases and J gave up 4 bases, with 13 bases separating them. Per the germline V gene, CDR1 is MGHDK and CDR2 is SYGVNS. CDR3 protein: CASTESGFTGELFF. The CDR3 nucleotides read TGTGCCAGCACGGAGAGCGGCTTCACCGGGGAGCTGTTTTTT. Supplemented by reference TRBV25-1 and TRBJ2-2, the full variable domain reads EADIYQTPRYLVIGTGKKITLECSQTMGHDKMYWYQQDPGMELHLIHYSYGVNSTEKGDLSSESTVSRIRTEHFPLTLESARPSHTSQYLCASTESGFTGELFFGEGSRLTVL.

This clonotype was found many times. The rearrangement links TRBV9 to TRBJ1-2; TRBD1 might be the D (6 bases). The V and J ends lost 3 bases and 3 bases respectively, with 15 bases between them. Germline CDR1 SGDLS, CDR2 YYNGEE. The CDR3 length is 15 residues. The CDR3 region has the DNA TGTGCCAGCAGCGAAAGCGACAGGCCGGACTATGGCTACACCTTC. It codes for CASSESDRPDYGYTF.

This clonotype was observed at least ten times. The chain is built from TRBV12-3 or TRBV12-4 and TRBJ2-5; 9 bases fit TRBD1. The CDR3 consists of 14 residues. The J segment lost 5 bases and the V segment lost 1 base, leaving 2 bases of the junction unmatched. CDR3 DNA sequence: TGTGCCAGCAGTTTAGACAGGGGGCAGGAGACCCAGTACTTC. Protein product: CASSLDRGQETQYF.